These 22 T cell receptor beta chains came from one sample sequenced in a study of T cells in Graves' hyperthyroidism and ophthalmopathy. What was amplified from RNA transcripts were TCR beta CDR3 regions. Using the HTBI primer set, a first-round RT-PCR was run on the TCR CDR3. One entry per CDR3 protein, called by TCRdb with MiXCR from the multiplex PCR reads. The sample shows about 640,000 distinct CDR3 sequences, around 21% of them seen only once. Sequencing used blood. These receptors originate from a man aged 30 to 39 with Graves' ophthalmopathy.

This clonotype has just a few counts. This chain links TRBV6-1 with TRBJ2-7, with 12 nucleotides matching TRBD1. The germline V gene encodes CDR1 MNHNS and CDR2 SASEGT. After removal of 7 bases from V and 7 bases from J, the junction contained 8 bases not matched to a gene. The CDR3 has 14 amino acids. CDR3 residues: CASIPGTGGEEQYF. The CDR3 region has the DNA TGTGCCAGCATACCCGGGACAGGGGGCGAAGAGCAGTACTTC.

This clonotype has a handful of counts. The rearrangement uses TRBV29-1 and TRBJ2-3; TRBD2 agrees at 7 bases. The J segment lost 2 bases and the V segment lost 5 bases, leaving 10 bases of the junction unmatched. The CDR3 runs to 15 residues. Germline V gene data show CDR1 as SQVTM and CDR2 as ANQGSEA. This CDR3 reads CSVHGEAGLTDTQYF. The CDR3 DNA is TGCAGCGTTCATGGGGAAGCGGGACTCACAGATACGCAGTATTTT.

This clonotype was picked up many times. The chain has TRBV20-1 and TRBJ2-7; 9 bases match TRBD2. V was pared by 0 bases and J by 5 bases, with 11 bases of the junction left unmatched. This CDR3 has 16 residues. Germline loops: CDR1 DFQATT, CDR2 SNEGSKA (reference sequence). CDR3 sequence: CSARETSGLSLDEQYF. The CDR3 DNA reads TGCAGTGCTAGAGAGACTAGCGGTTTATCTCTCGACGAGCAGTACTTC.

The V gene is TRBV27, the J gene TRBJ2-7; possibly TRBD2 for D (6 bases). V was clipped by 5 bases and J by 7 bases, with 27 bases between them. The CDR3 sequence is 17 residues long. In germline, CDR1 is MNHEY, CDR2 SMNVEV (reference sequence). The CDR3 nucleotides read TGTGCCAGCAGTCGGGGGTTAGCGTCCTCGGTAGGAGGTGAGCAGTACTTC. Protein sequence: CASSRGLASSVGGEQYF.

This clonotype appeared a few times. V is TRBV19 and J is TRBJ2-1; 10 nucleotides match TRBD2. This CDR3 contains 17 residues. The V segment lost 0 bases and the J segment 5 bases; nucleotides outside the gene matches: 7. Germline assignment: CDR1 LNHDA and CDR2 SQIVND (reference sequence). CDR3 sequence: CASSIDLSGRPHNEQFF. As DNA, the CDR3 is TGTGCCAGTAGTATAGACCTTAGCGGGAGGCCCCACAATGAGCAGTTCTTC. The full variable domain, with the rest looked up from reference TRBV19 and TRBJ2-1, is DGGITQSPKYLFRKEGQNVTLSCEQNLNHDAMYWYRQDPGQGLRLIYYSQIVNDFQKGDIAEGYSVSREKKESFPLTVTSAQKNPTAFYLCASSIDLSGRPHNEQFFGPGTRLTVL.

This chain links TRBV5-1 with TRBJ2-5, with 9 bases fitting TRBD1. Germline V gene sequence: CDR1 SGHRS, CDR2 YFSETQ. This CDR3 contains 16 residues. After removal of 4 bases from V and 5 bases from J, the junction contained 12 bases not matched to a gene. CDR3 sequence (DNA): TGCGCCAGCAGCCCACAGGGGGCCGGGGGCGGTGAGACCCAGTACTTC. Translation gives CASSPQGAGGGETQYF. The variable domain in full, completed from reference TRBV5-1 and TRBJ2-5, reads KAGVTQTPRYLIKTRGQQVTLSCSPISGHRSVSWYQQTPGQGLQFLFEYFSETQRNKGNFPGRFSGRQFSNSRSEMNVSTLELGDSALYLCASSPQGAGGGETQYFGPGTRLLVL.

This clonotype was seen many times. The chain has TRBV5-8 and TRBJ2-3; D gene unclear. The V end lost 0 bases, the J end lost 5 bases, and 10 bases lay between the germline ends. The CDR3 has 14 amino acids. Germline values: CDR1 SGHTS, CDR2 YDEGEE. The CDR3 region has the DNA TGTGCCAGCAGCTTGGCCCTGAAGGGAGATACGCAGTATTTT. Translating gives CASSLALKGDTQYF.

This clonotype was recorded many times. This chain uses TRBV5-1 with TRBJ2-1, with 11 bases lining up with TRBD2. CDR1 and CDR2 (germline): SGHRS, YFSETQ. The CDR3 covers 15 residues. The J segment lost 12 bases and the V segment lost 1 base, leaving 9 bases of the junction unmatched. The CDR3 here is CASSLTSGSLMGQFF. As DNA, the CDR3 is TGCGCCAGCAGCTTGACTAGCGGGAGTCTGATGGGGCAGTTCTTC.

The rearrangement uses TRBV11-2 and TRBJ1-1; TRBD1 agrees at 11 bases. Germline assignment: CDR1 SGHAT and CDR2 FQNNGV. Losses at the gene ends were 1 base for V and 3 bases for J; bases not matched to a gene: 10. The CDR3 is made up of 18 amino acids. The CDR3 DNA reads as TGTGCCAGCAGCTTAGTGGTCCCTGGGGACAGGGGGTACACTGAAGCTTTCTTT. Protein sequence: CASSLVVPGDRGYTEAFF.

V usage is TRBV12-3 or TRBV12-4 and J usage is TRBJ1-4; tentative D call: TRBD1 (5 bases). Trimming pared 5 bases from V and 7 bases from J, leaving 8 bases between. CDR3 length equals 12 residues. CDR3: CASSPGLEKLFF. DNA of the CDR3: TGTGCCAGCAGTCCGGGACTTGAAAAACTGTTTTTT.

This chain links TRBV7-9 with TRBJ2-7, with a possible D match to TRBD2 (5 bases). The length of the CDR3 is 14 residues. V was cut by 3 bases and J by 3 bases, with 12 bases left in between. Germline V CDR1 and CDR2: SEHNR, FQNEAQ (reference sequence). The CDR3 loop reads CASSFSTNLYEQYF. The CDR3 bases are TGTGCCAGCAGCTTTTCGACTAATCTCTACGAGCAGTACTTC.

V usage is TRBV28 and J usage is TRBJ1-1, with 9 bases lining up with TRBD1. Germline V gives CDR1 MDHEN, CDR2 SYDVKM. This CDR3 contains 15 residues. V lost 8 bases to trimming and J lost 1 base; unmatched junction nucleotides: 8. This CDR3 is CASHAGQGWNTEAFF. The CDR3 DNA reads as TGTGCCAGCCACGCGGGACAGGGATGGAACACTGAAGCTTTCTTT.

The gene calls are TRBV20-1 and TRBJ2-3; 12 bases line up with TRBD2. The CDR3 sequence is 17 residues long. V lost 3 bases and J lost 3; bases outside the gene matches: 10. CDR1 and CDR2 (germline): DFQATT, SNEGSKA (reference sequence). CDR3 sequence (DNA): TGCAGTGCTAGTGCTAGCGGGAGGGCCGGGGGGACAGATACGCAGTATTTT. This codes for CSASASGRAGGTDTQYF.

The chain carries TRBV7-8 and TRBJ2-7; D is unclear. Trimming took 3 bases from V and 3 from J, leaving 12 bases between them. The CDR3 consists of 14 residues. In germline, CDR1 is SGHVS, CDR2 FQNEAQ. The CDR3 is CASSLWRSNYEQYF. The CDR3 DNA reads TGTGCCAGCAGCTTGTGGCGGAGCAACTACGAGCAGTACTTC.

This clonotype turned up a few times. V is TRBV5-1 and J is TRBJ2-5; 8 bases fit TRBD1. Trimming at V came to 5 bases and at J to 4 bases, leaving 7 bases not matched to a gene. Germline V gene sequence: CDR1 SGHRS, CDR2 YFSETQ. This CDR3 spans 14 amino acids. CDR3 nucleotides: TGCGCCAGCAGAATGACAGGGGTAGTAGAGACCCAGTACTTC. Translation: CASRMTGVVETQYF.

This clonotype was observed a handful of times. The chain uses TRBV7-6 and TRBJ1-6, with TRBD1 identical over 10 bases. V was pared by 5 bases and J by 9 bases, with 7 bases of the junction left unmatched. The CDR3 is 15 residues long. Germline CDR1 and CDR2: SGHVS and FNYEAQ. The CDR3: CASSPGTGVFSPLHF. CDR3 DNA sequence: TGTGCCAGCAGCCCGGGGACAGGGGTGTTTTCACCCCTCCACTTT.

This clonotype was counted a few times. The rearrangement links TRBV20-1 to TRBJ2-7; TRBD2 is a possible D gene (5 bases). The V end was cut by 6 bases, the J end by 3 bases, with 15 bases between. This CDR3 comprises 13 residues. Germline CDR1 reads DFQATT; CDR2 reads SNEGSKA (reference sequence). The CDR3 bases are TGCAGTGCACGACCTCGGGGTTTCTACGAGCAGTACTTC. Translated, it gives CSARPRGFYEQYF.

The chain recombines TRBV24-1 with TRBJ2-1, with unresolved D. CDR1 is KGHDR, CDR2 SFDVKD, per germline. Trimming pared 4 bases from V and 6 bases from J, leaving 12 bases between. This CDR3 comprises 14 residues. CDR3: CATSDPALTNEQFF. The DNA for the CDR3 is TGTGCCACCAGTGACCCGGCCTTAACCAATGAGCAGTTCTTC.

V gene TRBV7-9 combines with J gene TRBJ1-5; D possibly corresponds to TRBD1 (6 bases). Between the trimmed V and J ends, which lost 5 bases and 6 bases, there was a span of 14 bases. This CDR3 spans 14 amino acids. Germline V gene sequence: CDR1 SEHNR, CDR2 FQNEAQ (reference sequence). This CDR3 reads CASSLGALGQPQHF. The CDR3 DNA follows: TGTGCCAGCAGCCTGGGGGCGTTGGGTCAGCCCCAGCATTTT.

V gene TRBV4-3 combines with J gene TRBJ2-1, with 10 positions matching TRBD2. CDR3 size: 17 residues. Germline CDR1 LGHNA, CDR2 YSLEER. Losses at the gene ends were 2 bases for V and 0 bases for J; bases not matched to a gene: 4. The CDR3 bases are TGCGCCAGCAGCCAATCCGGGACTAGCGTCTCCTACAATGAGCAGTTCTTC. Residues: CASSQSGTSVSYNEQFF.

This clonotype was counted ten times or more. This chain links TRBV28 with TRBJ2-7; TRBD1 agrees at 11 bases. Trimming took 6 bases from V and 2 from J; bases not matched to a gene: 3. CDR3 length: 14 amino acids. Germline V gene data show CDR1 as MDHEN and CDR2 as SYDVKM. The DNA for the CDR3 is TGTGCCAGCAGAGGGACAGGGGGGGCCTACGAGCAGTACTTC. Translation: CASRGTGGAYEQYF.

This clonotype was observed a handful of times. The rearrangement links TRBV27 to TRBJ2-5; 12 bases are a match to TRBD1. CDR1 MNHEY and CDR2 SMNVEV come from the germline V gene (reference sequence). The CDR3 has 16 residues. V lost 5 bases to trimming and J lost 5 bases; unmatched junction nucleotides: 9. The chain's CDR3 is CASSIRDRGRLETQYF. DNA for the CDR3: TGTGCCAGCAGTATCCGGGACAGGGGGCGGTTGGAGACCCAGTACTTC.